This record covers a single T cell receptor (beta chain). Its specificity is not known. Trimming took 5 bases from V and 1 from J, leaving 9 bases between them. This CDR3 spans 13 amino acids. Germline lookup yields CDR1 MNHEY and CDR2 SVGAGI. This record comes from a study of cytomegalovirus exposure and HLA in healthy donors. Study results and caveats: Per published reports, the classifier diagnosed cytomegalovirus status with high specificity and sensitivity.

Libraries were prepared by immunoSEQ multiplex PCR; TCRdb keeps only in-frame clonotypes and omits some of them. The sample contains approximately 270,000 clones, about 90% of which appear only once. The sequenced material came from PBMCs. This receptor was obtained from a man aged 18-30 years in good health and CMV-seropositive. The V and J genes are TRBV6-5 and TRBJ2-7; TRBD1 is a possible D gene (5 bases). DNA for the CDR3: TGTGCCAGCAGTCCAGGGTTTTCCTACGAGCAGTACTTC. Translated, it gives CASSPGFSYEQYF.